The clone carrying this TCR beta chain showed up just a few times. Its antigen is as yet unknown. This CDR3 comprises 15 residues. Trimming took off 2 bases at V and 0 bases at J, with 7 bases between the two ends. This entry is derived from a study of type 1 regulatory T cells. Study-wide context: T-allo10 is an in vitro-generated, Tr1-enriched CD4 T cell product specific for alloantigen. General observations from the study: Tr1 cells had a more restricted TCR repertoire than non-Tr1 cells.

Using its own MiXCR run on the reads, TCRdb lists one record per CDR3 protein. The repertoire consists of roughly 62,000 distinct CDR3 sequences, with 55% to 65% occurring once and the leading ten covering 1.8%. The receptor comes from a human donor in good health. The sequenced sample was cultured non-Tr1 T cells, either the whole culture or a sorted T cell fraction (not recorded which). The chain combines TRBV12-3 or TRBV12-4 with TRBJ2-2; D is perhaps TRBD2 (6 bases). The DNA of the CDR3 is TGTGCCAGCAGTTTACTAGCGTCGAACACCGGGGAGCTGTTTTTT. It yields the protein CASSLLASNTGELFF.